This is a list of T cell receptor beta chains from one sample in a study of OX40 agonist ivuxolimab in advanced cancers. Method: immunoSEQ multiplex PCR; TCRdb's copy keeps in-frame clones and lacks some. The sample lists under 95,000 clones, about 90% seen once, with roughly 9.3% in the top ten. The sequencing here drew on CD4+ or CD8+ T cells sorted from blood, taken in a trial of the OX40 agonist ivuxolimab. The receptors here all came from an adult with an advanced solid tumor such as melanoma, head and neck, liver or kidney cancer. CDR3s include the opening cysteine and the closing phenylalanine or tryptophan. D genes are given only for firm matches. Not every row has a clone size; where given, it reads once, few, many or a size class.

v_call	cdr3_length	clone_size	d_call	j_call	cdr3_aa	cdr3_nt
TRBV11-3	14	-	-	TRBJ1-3	CASRPGGSGNTIYF	TGTGCCAGTCGCCCTGGGGGGTCTGGAAACACCATATATTTT
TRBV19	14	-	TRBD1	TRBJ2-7	CASSRDRGWYEQYF	TGTGCCAGTAGTAGGGACAGGGGGTGGTACGAGCAGTACTTC
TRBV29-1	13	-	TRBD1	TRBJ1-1	CSVEGQGATEAFF	TGCAGCGTTGAAGGACAGGGTGCCACTGAAGCTTTCTTT
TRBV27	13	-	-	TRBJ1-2	CASSLGGDYGYTF	TGTGCCAGCAGTTTAGGGGGCGACTATGGCTACACCTTC
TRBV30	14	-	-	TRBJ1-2	CAWKLGGTGYGYTF	TGTGCCTGGAAATTGGGGGGCACAGGCTATGGCTACACCTTC
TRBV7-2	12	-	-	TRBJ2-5	CASSLFEETQYF	TGTGCCAGCAGCTTATTCGAGGAGACCCAGTACTTC
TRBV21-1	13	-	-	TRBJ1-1	CASRKRGNTEAFF	TGTGCCAGCAGAAAAAGGGGGAACACTGAAGCTTTCTTT
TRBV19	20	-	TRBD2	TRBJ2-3	CASSIQTSPGLAGRTDTQYF	TGTGCCAGTAGTATACAAACGTCCCCCGGTCTAGCGGGGCGCACAGATACGCAGTATTTT
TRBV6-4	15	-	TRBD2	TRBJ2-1	CASSDRTSGYNEQFF	TGTGCCAGCAGTGACAGGACTAGCGGGTACAATGAGCAGTTCTTC
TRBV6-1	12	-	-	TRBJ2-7	CASGPASYEQYF	TGTGCCAGCGGGCCGGCTTCCTACGAGCAGTACTTC
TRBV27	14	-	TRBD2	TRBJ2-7	CASSLFPSGYEQYF	TGTGCCAGCAGTTTATTCCCTAGCGGATACGAGCAGTACTTC
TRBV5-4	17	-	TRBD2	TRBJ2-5	CASSDLNQAGGQETQYF	TGTGCCAGCAGCGACTTAAATCAAGCGGGGGGCCAAGAGACCCAGTACTTC
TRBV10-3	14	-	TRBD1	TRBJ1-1	CASDREGVGTEAFF	TGTGCCTCCGACAGGGAAGGGGTCGGAACTGAAGCTTTCTTT
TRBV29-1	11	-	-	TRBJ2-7	CSVSGTSEQYF	TGCAGCGTTTCCGGGACCTCCGAGCAGTACTTC
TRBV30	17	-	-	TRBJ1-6	CAWRWAYSWGSNSPLHF	TGTGCCTGGAGGTGGGCGTACAGTTGGGGGTCTAATTCACCCCTCCACTTT
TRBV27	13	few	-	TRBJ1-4	CASSRGPWEKLFF	TGTGCCAGCAGCCGGGGGCCTTGGGAAAAACTGTTTTTT
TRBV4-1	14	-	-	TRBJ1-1	CASSQALGTTEAFF	TGCGCCAGCAGCCAAGCTTTGGGGACCACTGAAGCTTTCTTT
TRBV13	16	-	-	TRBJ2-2	CASSPWGGLNTGELFF	TGTGCCAGCAGCCCTTGGGGGGGCCTAAACACCGGGGAGCTGTTTTTT
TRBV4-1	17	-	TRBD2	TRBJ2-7	CASSQRGTSGSSYEQYF	TGCGCCAGCAGCCAGCGGGGGACTAGCGGTAGTTCCTACGAGCAGTACTTC
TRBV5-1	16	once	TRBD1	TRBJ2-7	CASSTSGQGYSYEQYF	TGCGCCAGCAGCACCTCGGGACAGGGTTACTCCTACGAGCAGTACTTC
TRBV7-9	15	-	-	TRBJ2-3	CASSWTVSSTDTQYF	TGTGCCAGCAGCTGGACAGTCTCTAGCACAGATACGCAGTATTTT
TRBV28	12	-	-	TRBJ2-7	CASSLGGREQYF	TGTGCCAGCAGTTTGGGGGGCAGGGAGCAGTACTTC
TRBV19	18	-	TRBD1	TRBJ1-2	CASSIKLDRGTANYGYTF	TGTGCCAGTAGTATCAAACTGGACAGGGGAACGGCTAACTATGGCTACACCTTC
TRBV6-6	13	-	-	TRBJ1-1	CASSYSSLTEAFF	TGTGCCAGCAGTTACTCGTCGCTCACTGAAGCTTTCTTT